This passage covers 29 T cell receptor beta chains from one sample sequenced in a study of cytomegalovirus exposure and HLA in healthy donors. It was with 60 Vbeta and 13 Jbeta primers that the PCR ran. This table comes from immunoSEQ multiplex PCR, and its TCRdb copy is limited to in-frame clones, with some not included. The table records some 130,000 clones, roughly 80% of them present only once. The sample was PBMCs. The receptors shown here come from a young man in good health and CMV-seronegative.

The chain uses TRBV7-6 and TRBJ2-1; TRBD2 matches at 12 bases. The CDR3 totals 15 residues. Germline V gene data show CDR1 as SGHVS and CDR2 as FNYEAQ. The trim removed 3 bases at V and 5 bases at J, leaving 2 bases unmatched. CDR3 sequence (DNA): TGTGCCAGCAGCTTGGGACTAGCGGGTCACAATGAGCAGTTCTTC. The encoded protein is CASSLGLAGHNEQFF.

The chain employs TRBV27 and TRBJ2-1, with TRBD2 identical over 14 bases. The V segment lost 3 bases and the J segment 8 bases; nucleotides outside the gene matches: 6. CDR1 and CDR2 from the germline V gene are MNHEY and SMNVEV (reference sequence). CDR3 length: 16 amino acids. The CDR3 bases are TGTGCCAGCAGTTTCCCCGGGACTAGCGGGAGCTATGAGCAGTTCTTC. The encoded protein is CASSFPGTSGSYEQFF.

This chain links TRBV19 with TRBJ1-2; D not resolved. The CDR3 length is 11 residues. Trimming stripped 3 bases from V and 6 bases from J, with 5 bases between. Germline loops: CDR1 LNHDA, CDR2 SQIVND (reference sequence). DNA of the CDR3: TGTGCCAGTAGTATCGTAAATGGCTACACCTTC. It translates to CASSIVNGYTF.

This rearrangement joins TRBV7-9 to TRBJ1-3; tentative D call: TRBD1 (6 bases). V was shortened by 4 bases and J by 6 bases, with 10 bases between the two germline ends. CDR3 length: 13 amino acids. Per the germline V gene, CDR1 is SEHNR and CDR2 is FQNEAQ (reference sequence). The CDR3 bases are TGTGCCAGCAGCTCCGGGGGGCTAAACACCATATATTTT. Translated, it gives CASSSGGLNTIYF.

A single count supports this clone. This chain uses TRBV7-8 with TRBJ2-5, with 7 bases aligning to TRBD2. Per the germline V gene, CDR1 is SGHVS and CDR2 is FQNEAQ. CDR3 length: 16 amino acids. V was pared by 5 bases and J by 5 bases, with 14 bases of the junction left unmatched. The CDR3 is CASSPGVRSGIETQYF. The CDR3 nucleotides read TGTGCCAGCAGCCCGGGAGTCCGGAGCGGGATTGAGACCCAGTACTTC. Full variable domain (missing parts from reference TRBV7-8 and TRBJ2-5): GAGVSQSPRYKVAKRGQDVALRCDPISGHVSLFWYQQALGQGPEFLTYFQNEAQLDKSGLPSDRFFAERPEGSVSTLKIQRTQQEDSAVYLCASSPGVRSGIETQYFGPGTRLLVL.

The chain joins TRBV7-9 to TRBJ1-2, with 9 nucleotides matching TRBD1. This CDR3 region has 13 residues. The germline gives CDR1 SEHNR, CDR2 FQNEAQ (reference sequence). CDR3 coding DNA: TGTGTGTTAGGGGACAGGGAGGCCGGTGGCTACACCTTC. This sequence encodes CVLGDREAGGYTF.

This chain joins TRBV12-2 and TRBJ2-1; the table calls TRBD2, which could not be checked here. TRBV12-2 is classified as a pseudogene. The CDR3 length is 21 residues. The CDR3 region has the DNA TGTGCAAGTCGCTTAGGGCGACTAGCGGGAGGGCCTTTGCCGTTTAGCAATGAGCAGTTCTTC. Its translation is CASRLGRLAGGPLPFSNEQFF.

The CDR3 here is CATSRTGRPDTQYF. The CDR3 region has the DNA TGTGCCACCAGCAGGACAGGGCGGCCAGATACGCAGTATTTT. The chain has TRBV15 and TRBJ2-3; 7 bases fit TRBD1. Trimming cost V 3 bases and J 4 bases; bases outside gene matches: 4. Germline CDR1 reads LNHNV; CDR2 reads YYDKDF (reference sequence). This CDR3 comprises 14 residues.

The chain has TRBV21-1 and TRBJ2-6; the D call in the table, TRBD2, was not verified against the DNA. TRBV21-1 is deemed a pseudogene. CDR3 length: 17 amino acids. The CDR3 loop reads CASVPAAGDSGANVLTF. CDR3 coding DNA: TGTGCCAGCGTCCCCGCAGCGGGAGACTCTGGGGCCAACGTCCTGACTTTC.

This clone appeared a few times. The chain is built from TRBV4-3 and TRBJ2-7; possibly TRBD2 for D (6 bases). CDR3 length equals 16 residues. The germline gives CDR1 LGHNA, CDR2 YSLEER. With 0 bases removed from V and 2 bases from J, the gap between germline ends came to 14 bases. The CDR3 sequence: CASSQDFGGVTYEQYF. The CDR3, as DNA: TGCGCCAGCAGCCAAGACTTCGGCGGGGTCACCTACGAGCAGTACTTC.

As for this clone: One end of the junction does not line up with germline, which may come from a read error. J is TRBJ2-7 and V is TRBV7-9; maybe TRBD2 (5 bases). This CDR3 spans 14 amino acids. Germline CDR1 reads SEHNR; CDR2 reads FQNEAQ (reference sequence). CDR3 in amino acids: CSSSLARRAYEQYF. For the CDR3, the DNA is TGTTCCAGCAGCTTAGCTAGGCGGGCCTACGAGCAGTACTTC.

This chain connects TRBV28 to TRBJ1-3, with 7 bases identical to TRBD1. J was trimmed by 1 base and V by 3 bases; bases with no gene match: 3. CDR1 MDHEN and CDR2 SYDVKM come from the germline V gene. The CDR3 has 15 amino acids. This chain's CDR3 is CASSFQTGSGNTIYF. The CDR3 coding sequence is TGTGCCAGCAGTTTCCAGACAGGGTCTGGAAACACCATATATTTT.

The CDR3 DNA sequence: TGCGCCAGCAGCTTGGCGGGACACCTCAATCAGCCCCAGCATTTT. It encodes CASSLAGHLNQPQHF. The chain recombines TRBV5-1 with TRBJ1-5, with D possibly matching TRBD1 (6 bases). Germline values: CDR1 SGHRS, CDR2 YFSETQ. This CDR3 has 15 amino acids. Trimming shortened V by 0 bases and J by 3 bases, and 10 bases separated the two germline ends.

Only one count was recorded for this clone. V gene TRBV19 combines with J gene TRBJ1-1; 7 bases align to TRBD1. Germline V gene data show CDR1 as LNHDA and CDR2 as SQIVND (reference sequence). V shed 4 bases and J 2 bases; nucleotides not matched to a gene: 7. This CDR3 spans 15 amino acids. CDR3 residues: CASSTDRDSNTEAFF. The DNA of the CDR3 is TGTGCCAGTAGTACCGACCGGGACAGTAACACTGAAGCTTTCTTT.

This sequence joins TRBV18 and TRBJ2-7, with D unclear. The CDR3 extends over 16 amino acids. Trimming cost V 3 bases and J 2 bases, with 17 bases left between them. The V gene's germline CDR1 is KGHSH and CDR2 LQKENI. The CDR3 sequence: CASSPQSPPVAYEQYF. CDR3 DNA sequence: TGTGCCAGCTCACCTCAAAGTCCACCGGTGGCCTACGAGCAGTACTTC.

This sequence joins TRBV5-1 and TRBJ1-1; TRBD1 agrees at 7 bases. Germline assignment: CDR1 SGHRS and CDR2 YFSETQ. The CDR3 totals 14 residues. J was trimmed by 2 bases and V by 2 bases; bases with no gene match: 3. The CDR3 DNA is TGCGCCAGCAGCTTCGGACAGGATAACACTGAAGCTTTCTTT. Amino acids: CASSFGQDNTEAFF.

This clone has only a few counts. The chain has TRBV7-6 and TRBJ1-4; D gene uncertain. V was pared by 2 bases and J by 5 bases, with 6 bases between. The CDR3 spans 13 residues. The germline V gene has CDR1 SGHVS and CDR2 FNYEAQ. The CDR3 reads CASSLYGNEKLFF. CDR3 bases: TGTGCCAGCAGCTTATACGGGAATGAAAAACTGTTTTTT.

The chain employs TRBV7-9 and TRBJ2-5; D possibly corresponds to TRBD2 (5 bases). The J call may be incorrect, as the DNA end agrees better with TRBJ2-7. Germline CDR1 reads SEHNR; CDR2 reads FQNEAQ (reference sequence). CDR3 length: 14 amino acids. Written as DNA, the CDR3 is TGTGCCAGCAGCTTTTATAGTCGGGACTACGAGCAGTACTTC. Protein product: CASSFYSRDYEQYF.

The V gene is TRBV10-3, the J gene TRBJ2-6; the D gene is possibly TRBD1 (5 bases). Germline V gene lookup returns CDR1 ENHRY and CDR2 SYGVKD. The CDR3 spans 18 residues. V dropped 2 bases and J dropped 0 bases, with 14 bases sitting between them. This CDR3 reads CAISEGPGSGSGANVLTF. DNA for the CDR3: TGTGCCATCAGTGAGGGCCCAGGGTCGGGCTCTGGGGCCAACGTCCTGACTTTC.

V and J are TRBV6-5 and TRBJ2-7; the D is unclear. Germline V gene lookup returns CDR1 MNHEY and CDR2 SVGAGI. CDR3 size: 15 residues. V shed 6 bases and J shed 1 base, with 16 bases lying between them. The chain's CDR3 is CASRRLLPPSYEQYF. Written as DNA, the CDR3 is TGTGCCAGCAGACGGTTATTACCACCTTCCTACGAGCAGTACTTC.

V gene TRBV11-2 combines with J gene TRBJ2-2, with 11 bases that match TRBD2. Germline CDR1 SGHAT, CDR2 FQNNGV. The junction had 8 bases not matched to a gene; V was cut back by 5 bases and J by 3 bases. CDR3 size: 17 residues. The CDR3 sequence: CASSPTGSGRDTGELFF. CDR3 in DNA: TGTGCCAGCAGCCCCACGGGTAGCGGGAGGGACACCGGGGAGCTGTTTTTT.

In the case of this clone: One junction end does not reproduce the germline sequence, and a read error may be involved. The chain has TRBV9 and TRBJ2-1; no firm D call. Germline V gene sequence: CDR1 SGDLS, CDR2 YYNGEE. The CDR3 runs to 9 residues. The CDR3 DNA follows: TGTGCCAGCAGCGTAGAACTTGTCTTC. Encoded protein: CASSVELVF.

This clone was observed a single time. The rearrangement links TRBV29-1 to TRBJ1-2; perhaps TRBD1 as D (5 bases). This CDR3 has 12 residues. Per germline, CDR1 SQVTM and CDR2 ANQGSEA. Trimming removed 4 bases from V and 4 bases from J, with 10 bases in between. This CDR3 reads CSVVGGSYGYTF. The CDR3 region has the DNA TGCAGCGTTGTGGGGGGGTCCTATGGCTACACCTTC. Looking up the rest from reference TRBV29-1 and TRBJ1-2 gives the full variable domain: SAVISQKPSRDICQRGTSLTIQCQVDSQVTMMFWYRQQPGQSLTLIATANQGSEATYESGFVIDKFPISRPNLTFSTLTVSNMSPEDSSIYLCSVVGGSYGYTFGSGTRLTVV.

This rearrangement joins TRBV7-6 to TRBJ1-3; weak D call: TRBD1 (5 bases). CDR3 length: 15 amino acids. V was clipped by 2 bases and J by 2 bases, with 10 bases between them. CDR1 and CDR2 from the germline V gene are SGHVS and FNYEAQ. The CDR3, as DNA: TGTGCCAGCAGCTTAAATCAGGGCCCTGGAAACACCATATATTTT. As protein: CASSLNQGPGNTIYF.

V gene TRBV5-1 combines with J gene TRBJ2-1; 7 bases are shared with TRBD2. Germline-derived CDR1 and CDR2 are SGHRS and YFSETQ. The CDR3 sequence is 15 residues long. The V segment lost 2 bases and the J segment 2 bases; nucleotides outside the gene matches: 4. The CDR3 DNA reads as TGCGCCAGCAGCTTTGGGACTACCACCTACAATGAGCAGTTCTTC. Its translation is CASSFGTTTYNEQFF.

The CDR3 spells CASSQGLAGYTDTQYF. The CDR3 DNA sequence: TGTGCCAGCAGTCAAGGACTAGCCGGCTACACAGATACGCAGTATTTT. The chain is built from TRBV27 and TRBJ2-3, with TRBD2 identical over 8 bases. Germline V gene lookup returns CDR1 MNHEY and CDR2 SMNVEV (reference sequence). V was clipped by 5 bases and J by 2 bases; unmatched bases: 9. The CDR3 extends over 16 amino acids.

V usage is TRBV5-8 and J usage is TRBJ1-1; no clear D. Germline V gene lookup returns CDR1 SGHTS and CDR2 YDEGEE. This CDR3 contains 14 residues. Trimming removed 4 bases from V and 1 base from J, with 11 bases in between. CDR3 residues: CASSRTAGNTEAFF. CDR3 DNA: TGTGCCAGCAGCCGTACCGCAGGGAACACTGAAGCTTTCTTT.

The chain carries TRBV28 and TRBJ1-1, with 8 bases aligning to TRBD1. The CDR3 contains 15 residues. Trimming cost V 6 bases and J 6 bases; bases outside gene matches: 12. In germline, CDR1 is MDHEN, CDR2 SYDVKM. Here the CDR3 DNA reads TGTGCCAGCAGGAAAGGCGGGACAGGAGTATCTGAAGCTTTCTTT. It translates to CASRKGGTGVSEAFF. Variable domain in full (rest from reference TRBV28 and TRBJ1-1): DVKVTQSSRYLVKRTGEKVFLECVQDMDHENMFWYRQDPGLGLRLIYFSYDVKMKEKGDIPEGYSVSREKKERFSLILESASTNQTSMYLCASRKGGTGVSEAFFGQGTRLTVV.

This clone has a handful of counts. The rearrangement links TRBV6-6 to TRBJ2-7, with 9 positions matching TRBD2. In germline, CDR1 is MNHNY, CDR2 SVGAGI (reference sequence). The trim removed 4 bases at V and 3 bases at J, leaving 4 bases unmatched. This CDR3 has 14 amino acids. The CDR3 here is CASSSGTSIYEQYF. The CDR3 DNA is TGTGCCAGCAGTTCTGGGACTAGCATCTACGAGCAGTACTTC.